The 8 T cell receptor beta chains below all came from one sample that was sequenced in a study of radiotherapy plus CTLA-4 blockade in lung cancer. Method: immunoSEQ multiplex PCR; TCRdb's copy keeps in-frame clones and lacks some. This table holds tens of thousands of clones, about 63% found once. Sample: peripheral blood, taken from a patient treated with radiotherapy plus ipilimumab. The receptor set was obtained from a human donor with non-small cell lung cancer who had a partial response to radiotherapy plus ipilimumab.

V and J are TRBV6-5 and TRBJ1-2; the D is unclear. The CDR3 runs to 15 residues. Germline CDR1 MNHEY, CDR2 SVGAGI. Trimming took 6 bases from V and 4 from J, leaving 18 bases between them. The CDR3 sequence is CASSSKFGGFYGYTF. CDR3 sequence (DNA): TGTGCCAGCAGCTCAAAGTTTGGCGGCTTCTATGGCTACACCTTC.

The chain couples TRBV13 to TRBJ2-1, with D possibly being TRBD2 (7 bases). Per germline, CDR1 PRHDT and CDR2 FYEKMQ (reference sequence). Trimming pared 1 base from V and 5 bases from J, leaving 21 bases between. The CDR3 length is 18 residues. The CDR3 region is CASSLVGGGPSPHNEQFF. In DNA form, the CDR3 reads TGTGCCAGCAGCTTAGTCGGCGGGGGCCCCAGCCCCCACAATGAGCAGTTCTTC.

The chain has TRBV19 and TRBJ1-4; 10 nucleotides agree with TRBD1. Germline V gives CDR1 LNHDA, CDR2 SQIVND (reference sequence). After removal of 8 bases from V and 7 bases from J, the junction contained 7 bases not matched to a gene. There are 14 residues in the CDR3. CDR3 in amino acids: CASRRDRGSEKLFF. In nucleotides, the CDR3 is TGTGCCAGTCGCCGGGACAGGGGAAGTGAAAAACTGTTTTTT.

V and J are TRBV6-1 and TRBJ1-1; a weak D match, TRBD1 (6 bases). In germline, CDR1 is MNHNS, CDR2 SASEGT. CDR3 length equals 15 residues. Trimming removed 6 bases from V and 1 base from J, with 15 bases in between. The CDR3 loop is CASRLWGGRNTEAFF. CDR3 nucleotide sequence: TGTGCCAGCAGACTGTGGGGGGGCAGGAACACTGAAGCTTTCTTT.

This clone came up a few times. V gene TRBV30 combines with J gene TRBJ1-3; TRBD1 matches at 9 bases. Trimming at V came to 1 base and at J to 4 bases, leaving 5 bases not matched to a gene. The length of the CDR3 is 15 residues. Germline values: CDR1 GTSNPN, CDR2 SVGIG (reference sequence). The CDR3 DNA is TGTGCCTGGAGTGCTACAGGGGGCCCAGGAAACACCATATATTTT. This translates into CAWSATGGPGNTIYF.

This clone was detected only once. CDR3 loop: CASSFLRVGEQFF. The CDR3 DNA follows: TGTGCCAGCAGTTTCCTCAGGGTAGGGGAGCAGTTCTTC. The chain couples TRBV27 to TRBJ2-1, with D perhaps matching TRBD1 (5 bases). The V gene's germline CDR1 is MNHEY and CDR2 SMNVEV (reference sequence). The CDR3 consists of 13 residues. V lost 3 bases and J lost 10, with 13 bases in between.

This clone was picked up a small number of times. V gene TRBV30 combines with J gene TRBJ2-2, with D maybe TRBD1 (6 bases). This CDR3 has 14 amino acids. The germline V and J ends were trimmed by 8 bases and 3 bases, with 16 bases remaining between them. CDR1 is GTSNPN, CDR2 SVGIG, per germline (reference sequence). The DNA for the CDR3 is TGTGCCAGCCTCTTCCAGGGGTACACCGGGGAGCTGTTTTTT. Encoded protein: CASLFQGYTGELFF.

This sequence joins TRBV11-3 and TRBJ2-1; 8 bases align to TRBD2. The germline CDR1 and CDR2 sequences are SGHNT and YENEEA. V trimming: 1 base; J trimming: 8 bases; junction bases outside the gene matches: 10. The CDR3 sequence is 16 residues long. The CDR3 coding sequence is TGTGCCAGCAGCTTAGTAGGGTTAGCGGGAAGGTATGAGCAGTTCTTC. This codes for CASSLVGLAGRYEQFF.